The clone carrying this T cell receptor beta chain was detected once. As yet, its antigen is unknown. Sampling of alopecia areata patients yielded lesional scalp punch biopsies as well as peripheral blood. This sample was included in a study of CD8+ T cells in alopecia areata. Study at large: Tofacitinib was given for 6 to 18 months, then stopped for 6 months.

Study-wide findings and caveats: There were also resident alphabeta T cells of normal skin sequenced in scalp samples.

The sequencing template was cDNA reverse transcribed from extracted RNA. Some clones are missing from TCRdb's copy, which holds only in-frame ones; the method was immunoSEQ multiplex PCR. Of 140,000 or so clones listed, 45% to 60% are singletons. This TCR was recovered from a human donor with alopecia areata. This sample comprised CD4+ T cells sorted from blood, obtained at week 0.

CDR3 bases: TGTGCCAGCGGACAGGTAGAAGCCTACGAGCAGTACTTC. Translating gives CASGQVEAYEQYF. This chain connects TRBV6-1 to TRBJ2-7; 7 bases agree with TRBD1. Germline CDR1 and CDR2: MNHNS and SASEGT. The length of the CDR3 is 13 residues. The V and J ends lost 8 bases and 2 bases, in that order; junction bases with no gene match: 6.